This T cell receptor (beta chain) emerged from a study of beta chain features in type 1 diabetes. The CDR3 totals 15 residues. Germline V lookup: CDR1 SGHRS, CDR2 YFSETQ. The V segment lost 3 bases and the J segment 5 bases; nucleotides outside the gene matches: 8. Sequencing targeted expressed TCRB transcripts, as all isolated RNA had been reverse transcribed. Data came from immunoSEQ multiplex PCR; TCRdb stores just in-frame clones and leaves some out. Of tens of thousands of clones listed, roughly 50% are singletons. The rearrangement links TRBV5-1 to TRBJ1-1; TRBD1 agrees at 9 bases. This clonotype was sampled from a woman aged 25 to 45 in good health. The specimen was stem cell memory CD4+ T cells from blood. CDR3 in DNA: TGCGCCAGCAGCTGGGGGGACAGGGTGGAGACTGAAGCTTTCTTT. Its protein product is CASSWGDRVETEAFF.